This T cell receptor (beta chain) was sequenced for a study of beta chain features in type 1 diabetes. Study-wide points: Cells with high TCR expression could be over-represented by cDNA sequencing. Type 1 diabetes patients had moderately but significantly shorter TCRB CDR3s in all four CD4+ subsets.

The sample holds a few counts of this clone. Antigen: not known. The CDR3 extends over 13 amino acids. V was clipped by 4 bases and J by 2 bases, with 9 bases between them. Germline assignment: CDR1 GTSNPN and CDR2 SVGIG (reference sequence). The study reverse transcribed the entire isolated RNA, so it sequenced expressed TCRB transcripts. Only in-frame clones appear in the TCRdb table, and some are missing; sequencing was by immunoSEQ multiplex PCR. The sample comprises approximately 170,000 clones, about 8% of which are singletons, and about 0.95% rests with the top ten. By way of CD45RO/CCR7/CD25/CD127/CD95/CD27, the CD4+ regulatory, stem cell-like memory, central memory and naive cells were sorted.

The specimen sequenced was central memory CD4+ T cells from blood. This sequence was found in a woman between 40 and 50 years old with type 1 diabetes. This chain connects TRBV30 to TRBJ2-1; D unresolved. DNA of the CDR3: TGTGCCTGGACTAGAGGCACCTACAATGAGCAGTTCTTC. It yields the protein CAWTRGTYNEQFF.